This entry lists 25 T cell receptor beta chains sequenced from one sample in a study of shared clonotypes between healthy human individuals. Assay used: immunoSEQ multiplex PCR; TCRdb lists only in-frame clones, some missing. The sample shows roughly 2,500,000 clones, 80% to 95% of them seen only once. The sample taken for sequencing was naive CD4+ T cells from PBMCs. Subset described: CD45RA+ positively selected. The receptors originated from a man aged 18 to 30 in good health. Some clones in this sample may be carry-over from other donors' samples.

The V and J genes are TRBV11-3 and TRBJ2-2; TRBD1 agrees at 9 bases. CDR1 SGHNT and CDR2 YENEEA come from the germline V gene. The V and J ends lost 5 bases and 6 bases, in that order; junction bases with no gene match: 10. CDR3 length: 16 residues. The CDR3 DNA follows: TGTGCCAGCAGCCCGGGACAGGGCGTTTTACCCGGGGAGCTGTTTTTT. Protein: CASSPGQGVLPGELFF.

The gene calls are TRBV7-2 and TRBJ2-1; D gene unclear. The germline CDR1 and CDR2 sequences are SGHTA and FQGNSA. CDR3 length: 15 amino acids. Trimming left V 3 bases short and J 1 base short, with 10 bases between. The CDR3 loop reads CASSLMAESYNEQFF. The CDR3 coding sequence is TGTGCCAGCAGCTTGATGGCAGAATCCTACAATGAGCAGTTCTTC.

This rearrangement joins TRBV28 to TRBJ1-2; D is ambiguous. Germline assignment: CDR1 MDHEN and CDR2 SYDVKM. The CDR3 is 16 amino acids. V lost 6 bases and J lost 1, with 18 bases in between. CDR3: CASSSPGRPFNYGYTF. The CDR3 DNA is TGTGCCAGCAGCTCCCCCGGAAGGCCCTTTAACTATGGCTACACCTTC.

V gene TRBV9 combines with J gene TRBJ2-2; D uncertain. The CDR3 runs to 16 residues. Germline V lookup: CDR1 SGDLS, CDR2 YYNGEE. Trimming shortened V by 4 bases and J by 0 bases, and 13 bases separated the two germline ends. This CDR3 is CASSPSASANTGELFF. The CDR3 DNA reads TGTGCCAGCAGCCCCTCCGCCAGCGCGAACACCGGGGAGCTGTTTTTT.

The rearrangement links TRBV5-8 to TRBJ2-3, with D unclear. Germline CDR1 reads SGHTS; CDR2 reads YDEGEE. The CDR3 covers 15 residues. V gave up 1 base and J gave up 1 base, with 10 bases separating them. CDR3 bases: TGTGCCAGCAGCTTGCCCAGGCACGGCACAGATACGCAGTATTTT. It translates to CASSLPRHGTDTQYF.

To note about this clone: The same CDR3 is also encoded by other DNA sequences in this sample. The chain combines TRBV28 with TRBJ1-4; possibly TRBD1 for D (5 bases). V lost 2 bases and J 0 bases, leaving 7 bases between the germline ends. CDR1 and CDR2 (germline): MDHEN, SYDVKM. CDR3 size: 15 residues. CDR3 nucleotide sequence: TGTGCCAGCAGTTTAGGGGGAGCAACTAATGAAAAACTGTTTTTT. Translated: CASSLGGATNEKLFF.

CDR3 loop: CAWSPMNTEAFF. The DNA of the CDR3 is TGTGCCTGGAGTCCCATGAACACTGAAGCTTTCTTT. The chain uses TRBV30 and TRBJ1-1; D ambiguous. CDR1 is GTSNPN, CDR2 SVGIG, per germline (reference sequence). The CDR3 consists of 12 residues. V gave up 2 bases and J gave up 0 bases, with 4 bases separating them.

About this clone: This specimen includes other DNA sequences encoding the same CDR3. V usage is TRBV6-6 and J usage is TRBJ2-1; unclear D gene. The length of the CDR3 is 13 residues. The V end lost 8 bases, the J end lost 0 bases, and 8 bases lay between the germline ends. CDR1 and CDR2 from the germline V gene are MNHNY and SVGAGI (reference sequence). Written as DNA, the CDR3 is TGTGCCAGCCGGTCTAGCTCCTACAATGAGCAGTTCTTC. This translates into CASRSSSYNEQFF.

This chain uses TRBV7-2 with TRBJ2-1; D remains ambiguous. The CDR3 spans 15 residues. Germline loops: CDR1 SGHTA, CDR2 FQGNSA. Trimming pared 0 bases from V and 7 bases from J, leaving 13 bases between. The chain's CDR3 is CASSLADNPTNEQFF. The CDR3 DNA reads TGTGCCAGCAGCTTAGCAGACAACCCTACGAATGAGCAGTTCTTC.

The chain joins TRBV5-1 to TRBJ2-6, with TRBD1 identical over 11 bases. This CDR3 is built from 19 residues. V lost 4 bases to trimming and J lost 0 bases; unmatched junction nucleotides: 9. CDR1 and CDR2 (germline): SGHRS, YFSETQ. The CDR3 sequence is CASSLWTGGGPSGANVLTF. The DNA for the CDR3 is TGCGCCAGCAGCCTATGGACAGGGGGCGGCCCCTCTGGGGCCAACGTCCTGACTTTC.

The sample holds a few counts of this clone. This rearrangement joins TRBV6-5 to TRBJ1-4; maybe TRBD1 (5 bases). The length of the CDR3 is 10 residues. Trimming took 7 bases from V and 10 from J, leaving 7 bases between them. Germline loops: CDR1 MNHEY, CDR2 SVGAGI. The DNA of the CDR3 is TGTGCCAGCATGGGGGGAAAACTGTTTTTT. Its protein is CASMGGKLFF.

This clone came up once. The chain employs TRBV7-2 and TRBJ1-2; 7 nucleotides match TRBD1. Germline lookup yields CDR1 SGHTA and CDR2 FQGNSA. CDR3 length: 13 amino acids. The J segment lost 7 bases and the V segment lost 5 bases, leaving 7 bases of the junction unmatched. The CDR3 DNA is TGTGCCAGCAGCAACGACAGGGCGTTTGGCTACACCTTC. It yields the protein CASSNDRAFGYTF.

Turning to this clone: Other DNA sequences of this sample code for an identical CDR3. V usage is TRBV5-1 and J usage is TRBJ2-2; TRBD1 might be the D (5 bases). V was trimmed by 1 base and J by 0 bases, leaving 10 bases between them. CDR1 and CDR2 from the germline V gene are SGHRS and YFSETQ. This CDR3 has 16 residues. CDR3 nucleotides: TGCGCCAGCAGCTTGCTGGGGCTCGCGAACACCGGGGAGCTGTTTTTT. Encoded protein: CASSLLGLANTGELFF.

The chain uses TRBV4-1 and TRBJ2-7; 9 positions match TRBD1. CDR3 length: 17 amino acids. With 3 bases clipped from V and 3 bases from J, the junction kept 12 bases outside the gene matches. Germline V gives CDR1 MGHRA, CDR2 YSYEKL. CDR3 residues: CASSQGSGTGLIYEQYF. CDR3 DNA: TGCGCCAGCAGCCAGGGTTCCGGGACAGGGTTAATCTACGAGCAGTACTTC.

The sample holds one count of this clone. V gene TRBV30 combines with J gene TRBJ2-5; D possibly corresponds to TRBD1 (6 bases). The V end was cut by 2 bases, the J end by 5 bases, with 15 bases between. CDR1 GTSNPN and CDR2 SVGIG come from the germline V gene (reference sequence). This CDR3 has 14 amino acids. DNA for the CDR3: TGTGCCTGGAGTAGGCAGGGGCGGAGGGAGACCCAGTACTTC. As protein: CAWSRQGRRETQYF.

This chain uses TRBV29-1 with TRBJ2-7; tentatively, D is TRBD1 (5 bases). With 3 bases removed from V and 6 bases from J, the gap between germline ends came to 12 bases. In germline, CDR1 is SQVTM, CDR2 ANQGSEA. The CDR3 consists of 12 residues. For the CDR3, the DNA is TGCAGCGTTGATTACCAGGGTTCCGAGCAGTACTTC. Encoded protein: CSVDYQGSEQYF.

The gene calls are TRBV6-6 and TRBJ2-1, with D perhaps TRBD1 or TRBD2 (5 bases each). This CDR3 is 15 amino acids long. Germline V CDR1 and CDR2: MNHNY, SVGAGI (reference sequence). Trimming took 10 bases from V and 3 from J, leaving 19 bases between them. The CDR3 loop is CATMGVQSGYNEQFF. Here the CDR3 DNA reads TGTGCCACCATGGGGGTGCAATCGGGCTACAATGAGCAGTTCTTC.

This rearrangement joins TRBV5-1 to TRBJ2-3; tentative D call: TRBD1 (6 bases). The CDR3 loop spans 16 amino acids. Germline CDR1 is SGHRS and CDR2 is YFSETQ. Between the trimmed V and J ends, which lost 4 bases and 0 bases, there was a span of 15 bases. The CDR3 nucleotides are TGCGCCAGCAGCCCTCCCGGGACACCTAGCACAGATACGCAGTATTTT. It is translated as CASSPPGTPSTDTQYF.

The J gene is TRBJ2-1, the V gene TRBV5-1; 11 nucleotides match TRBD2. The V and J ends lost 6 bases and 0 bases, in that order; junction bases with no gene match: 5. Germline CDR1 is SGHRS and CDR2 is YFSETQ. This CDR3 is 16 amino acids long. CDR3 DNA sequence: TGCGCCAGCACCCGGACTAGCGGGCCCTCCTACAATGAGCAGTTCTTC. Protein sequence: CASTRTSGPSYNEQFF.

This clone occurred once. CDR3 DNA sequence: TGTGCCAGCAGTCCCCCGGGACCTAGCTACGAGCAGTACTTC. Amino acid sequence: CASSPPGPSYEQYF. This chain joins TRBV6-5 and TRBJ2-7; TRBD1 or TRBD2 may be the D gene (5 bases each). Germline-derived CDR1 and CDR2 are MNHEY and SVGAGI. This CDR3 has 14 amino acids. Between the trimmed V and J ends, which lost 5 bases and 3 bases, there was a span of 14 bases.

The gene calls are TRBV7-3 and TRBJ1-2; D possibly corresponds to TRBD1 (5 bases). The V end lost 3 bases, the J end lost 8 bases, and 25 bases lay between the germline ends. The CDR3 is 17 residues long. Germline V gene data show CDR1 as SGHTA and CDR2 as FQGTGA. The CDR3 region has the DNA TGTGCCAGCAGCTTCCAAGTAGGGACCAACCGGGGGGAAGGCTACACCTTC. Encoded protein: CASSFQVGTNRGEGYTF. The full variable domain, its missing parts supplied by reference TRBV7-3 and TRBJ1-2, is GAGVSQTPSNKVTEKGKYVELRCDPISGHTALYWYRQSLGQGPEFLIYFQGTGAADDSGLPNDRFFAVRPEGSVSTLKIQRTERGDSAVYLCASSFQVGTNRGEGYTFGSGTRLTVV.

The gene calls are TRBV5-6 and TRBJ1-1, with unresolved D. In germline, CDR1 is SGHDT, CDR2 YYEEEE. The V end was cut by 3 bases, the J end by 5 bases, with 14 bases between. The CDR3 runs to 14 residues. The CDR3 nucleotides read TGTGCCAGCAGCTGGCCGGGCCGGGTAACTGAAGCTTTCTTT. Translation: CASSWPGRVTEAFF.

The CDR3 DNA reads as TGTGCTAGTGGTTTGGGACAGGGTTTAGGCGACCACGCCAAAGCTTTCTTT. Encoded protein: CASGLGQGLGDHAKAFF. This chain links TRBV12-5 with TRBJ1-1; 7 nucleotides match TRBD1. This CDR3 contains 17 residues. After removal of 1 base from V and 9 bases from J, the junction contained 17 bases not matched to a gene. Germline V gene lookup returns CDR1 LGHNT and CDR2 FRNRAP.

This clone occurred once. Distinct nucleotide sequences in the sample also encode this CDR3. The genes are TRBV5-6 and TRBJ1-6; unclear D gene. Germline V gene data show CDR1 as SGHDT and CDR2 as YYEEEE. V dropped 2 bases and J dropped 4 bases, with 7 bases sitting between them. CDR3 length: 14 residues. CDR3 protein: CASSLAQYNSPLHF. The CDR3 DNA sequence: TGTGCCAGCAGCTTAGCACAGTATAATTCACCCCTCCACTTT.

The chain joins TRBV6-5 to TRBJ1-2, with D possibly being TRBD1 (5 bases). The CDR3 length is 14 residues. The germline V and J ends were trimmed by 0 bases and 4 bases, with 9 bases remaining between them. Looked up from germline, CDR1 is MNHEY and CDR2 is SVGAGI. The CDR3 region has the DNA TGTGCCAGCAGTTACTCTGCCAGGGTCTATGGCTACACCTTC. Translation: CASSYSARVYGYTF.